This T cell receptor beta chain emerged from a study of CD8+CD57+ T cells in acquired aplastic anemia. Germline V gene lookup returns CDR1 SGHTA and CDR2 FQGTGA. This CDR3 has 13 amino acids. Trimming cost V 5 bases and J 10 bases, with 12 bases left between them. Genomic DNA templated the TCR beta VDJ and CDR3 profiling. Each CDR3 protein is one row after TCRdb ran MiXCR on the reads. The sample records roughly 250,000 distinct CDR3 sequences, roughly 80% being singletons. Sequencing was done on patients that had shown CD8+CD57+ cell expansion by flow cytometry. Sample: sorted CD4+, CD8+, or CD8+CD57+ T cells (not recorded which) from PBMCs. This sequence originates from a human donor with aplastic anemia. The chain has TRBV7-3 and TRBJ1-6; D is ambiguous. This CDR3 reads CASSLASGSPLHF. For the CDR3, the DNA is TGTGCCAGCAGCCTAGCTTCTGGATCACCCCTCCACTTT.